This T cell receptor (beta chain) was recorded in a study of blood T cell repertoires in COVID-19. At the level of the study: COVID-19 samples from acute and convalescent phases originated in the United States, Italy and Spain. T cells, B-cell-depleted T cells, or PBMCs supplied cDNA or gDNA.

Libraries were prepared by immunoSEQ multiplex PCR; TCRdb keeps only in-frame clonotypes and omits some of them. Of about 230,000 clones listed, over 80% are singletons. The Seattle site enrolled patients during active infection and followed them longitudinally. Sequenced input: peripheral blood. The TCR originated in a man younger than 40 with COVID-19, enrolled during active disease.

The CDR3, as DNA: TGTGCCACCACTGCACAGCCGAGCTCCTATAATTCACCCCTCCACTTT. Its translation: CATTAQPSSYNSPLHF. V and J are TRBV2 and TRBJ1-6; D uncertain. Trimming removed 10 bases from V and 0 bases from J, with 16 bases in between. Per germline, CDR1 SNHLY and CDR2 FYNNEI. The CDR3 is 16 amino acids.